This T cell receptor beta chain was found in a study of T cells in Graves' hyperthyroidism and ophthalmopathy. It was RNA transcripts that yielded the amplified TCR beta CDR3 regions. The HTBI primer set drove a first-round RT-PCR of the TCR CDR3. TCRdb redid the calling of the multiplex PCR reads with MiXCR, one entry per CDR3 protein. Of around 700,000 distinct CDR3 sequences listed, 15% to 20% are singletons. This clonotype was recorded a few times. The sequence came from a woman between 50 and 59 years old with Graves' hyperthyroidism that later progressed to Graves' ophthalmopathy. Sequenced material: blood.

CDR3 in DNA: TGTGCCAGCAGCCCCCTAGGGCGGGGGGAAAAAGAGACCCAGTACTTC. This translates into CASSPLGRGEKETQYF. The V call is TRBV25-1, the J call TRBJ2-5, with 8 bases lining up with TRBD2. The CDR3 runs to 16 residues. Germline V gene data show CDR1 as MGHDK and CDR2 as SYGVNS. The trim removed 6 bases at V and 3 bases at J, leaving 12 bases unmatched.